This record concerns one T cell receptor (beta chain) sequence. The antigen is not known. This sample stems from a study of cytomegalovirus exposure and HLA in healthy donors. At collection, donors were nominally healthy, but unrecorded immune exposures were probable. Germline V gives CDR1 SGHNT, CDR2 YENEEA. The CDR3 runs 12 residues. V lost 5 bases, J lost 9 bases, and 13 bases lay in between. With 60 Vbeta and 13 Jbeta primers, the PCR was carried out. Profiling relied on immunoSEQ multiplex PCR, and the TCRdb table lists in-frame clones only, not all of them. The sample shows roughly 100,000 clones, roughly 69% of them seen only once. General observations from the study: Likely technical artifact: a cluster of highly shared sequence variants. In an earlier analysis, about 87% or about 30%: the productive usage of most TCR beta V segments.

This TCR derives from a man aged 30 to 39 in good health and CMV-seropositive. The J gene is TRBJ1-2, the V gene TRBV11-3; the D gene is possibly TRBD1 (5 bases). The sample comprised PBMCs. This chain's CDR3 is CASSTGSLSYTF. In DNA form, the CDR3 reads TGTGCCAGCAGCACAGGCTCCCTTAGCTACACCTTC.